These 22 T cell receptor beta chains were all obtained from the same sample, sequenced in a study of cytomegalovirus exposure and HLA in healthy donors (dated by TCRdb to between 2016 and 2019). Library creation used the immunoSEQ multiplex PCR assay. For the multiplex PCR, a mixture combining 60 forward primers for TCR Vbeta segments and 13 reverse primers for TCR Jbeta segments was used. The clones in this table, taken by TCRdb from immuneACCESS, are in-frame only. Not every clone is retained; where verified, under half of the shortfall comes from an unresolved V gene, and the cause of the rest is unknown. The sample includes about 180,000 clones, with roughly 82% observed a single time. The ten most abundant clones make up 1.5% to 1.9% of the sample. The sample taken for sequencing was PBMCs. The receptors come from a man in his forties or fifties in good health and CMV-seronegative.

The genes are TRBV7-2 and TRBJ1-2, with D perhaps TRBD1 (6 bases). The germline gives CDR1 SGHTA, CDR2 FQGNSA. The CDR3 runs 13 residues. The germline V and J ends were trimmed by 1 base and 4 bases, with 7 bases remaining between them. In DNA, the CDR3 is TGTGCCAGCAGCTTAGAACAGGGCTATGGCTACACCTTC. Translation gives CASSLEQGYGYTF.

The CDR3 bases are TGTGCCAGCTCTCAACAGGGCAGGTCACTCTTTTCTAATTCACCCCTCCACTTT. Residues: CASSQQGRSLFSNSPLHF. This rearrangement joins TRBV18 to TRBJ1-6, with D maybe TRBD1 (6 bases). The germline gives CDR1 KGHSH, CDR2 LQKENI. V lost 6 bases and J lost 6, with 24 bases in between. The CDR3 spans 18 residues.

The chain links TRBV10-3 to TRBJ2-3; tentative D call: TRBD1 (6 bases). The CDR3 is 14 residues long. Trimming shortened V by 6 bases and J by 0 bases, and 10 bases separated the two germline ends. CDR1 is ENHRY, CDR2 SYGVKD, per germline. For the CDR3, the DNA is TGTGCCATCAGGGACAGCACTAGCACAGATACGCAGTATTTT. Encoded protein: CAIRDSTSTDTQYF.

The V and J genes are TRBV30 and TRBJ2-2; 7 nucleotides match TRBD2. CDR1 is GTSNPN and CDR2 is SVGIG in the germline V gene (reference sequence). The CDR3 is made up of 14 amino acids. V shed 7 bases, J shed 4 bases, and the junction held 9 bases outside the gene matches. The CDR3 is CALTRGSGTGELFF. The CDR3 DNA is TGTGCCTTAACTCGCGGGAGTGGCACCGGGGAGCTGTTTTTT.

On this clone: Other DNA sequences within the sample encode an identical CDR3. V gene TRBV7-3 combines with J gene TRBJ1-1; unclear D gene. V dropped 2 bases and J dropped 0 bases, with 7 bases sitting between them. This CDR3 is built from 14 residues. Germline CDR1 is SGHTA and CDR2 is FQGTGA. In DNA, the CDR3 is TGTGCCAGCAGCTTAGGCGGGTTGAACACTGAAGCTTTCTTT. It yields the protein CASSLGGLNTEAFF. Full variable domain (outside the CDR3, taken from reference TRBV7-3 and TRBJ1-1): GAGVSQTPSNKVTEKGKYVELRCDPISGHTALYWYRQSLGQGPEFLIYFQGTGAADDSGLPNDRFFAVRPEGSVSTLKIQRTERGDSAVYLCASSLGGLNTEAFFGQGTRLTVV.

This clone was detected only a few times. This chain joins TRBV7-2 and TRBJ1-4; 9 nucleotides align to TRBD1. Trimming removed 3 bases from V and 8 bases from J; junction bases left unmatched: 4. The CDR3 has 14 residues. CDR1 and CDR2 from the germline V gene are SGHTA and FQGNSA. The DNA for the CDR3 is TGTGCCAGCAGCTTCACAGGGGGCCGAGAAAAACTGTTTTTT. It specifies CASSFTGGREKLFF.

The chain couples TRBV19 to TRBJ2-7; 9 positions match TRBD1. The V gene end was trimmed by 2 bases and the J gene end by 2 bases; junction bases not matched to a gene: 4. The CDR3 runs 15 residues. The germline V gene has CDR1 LNHDA and CDR2 SQIVND (reference sequence). CDR3 coding DNA: TGTGCCAGTAGTATATGGAGGACAGGGGCCTACGAGCAGTACTTC. Protein product: CASSIWRTGAYEQYF.

V gene TRBV5-4 combines with J gene TRBJ2-2; 13 bases are a match to TRBD2. The germline V gene encodes CDR1 SGHNT and CDR2 YYREEE (reference sequence). There are 18 residues in the CDR3. V was pared by 4 bases and J by 5 bases, with 11 bases of the junction left unmatched. The CDR3 is CASSPSGLAGRKTGELFF. In DNA form, the CDR3 reads TGTGCCAGCAGCCCCTCGGGACTAGCGGGGAGAAAAACCGGGGAGCTGTTTTTT. The full variable domain, in which reference TRBV5-4 and TRBJ2-2 provide the parts outside the CDR3, is ETGVTQSPTHLIKTRGQQVTLRCSSQSGHNTVSWYQQALGQGPQFIFQYYREEENGRGNFPPRFSGLQFPNYSSELNVNALELDDSALYLCASSPSGLAGRKTGELFFGEGSRLTVL.

This clone was counted only a few times. CDR3: CASSYRVGIYNEQFF. In DNA, the CDR3 is TGTGCCAGCAGCTACAGGGTGGGGATCTACAATGAGCAGTTCTTC. The V call is TRBV27, the J call TRBJ2-1, with D tentatively TRBD1 (6 bases). The CDR3 is made up of 15 amino acids. Trimming removed 6 bases at V and 3 bases at J, with 15 bases between. Per germline, CDR1 MNHEY and CDR2 SMNVEV (reference sequence).

The chain links TRBV2 to TRBJ1-1; 9 bases are a match to TRBD1. This CDR3 contains 15 residues. The V gene's germline CDR1 is SNHLY and CDR2 FYNNEI. The V and J ends lost 7 bases and 7 bases, in that order; junction bases with no gene match: 13. The CDR3 DNA reads as TGTGCCAGCATCCTTGCCGGGACAGGGTACAATGAAGCTTTCTTT. This translates into CASILAGTGYNEAFF.

The genes are TRBV11-2 and TRBJ1-1; no clear D gene. V was cut by 1 base and J by 5 bases, with 8 bases left in between. CDR1 is SGHAT, CDR2 FQNNGV, per germline. This CDR3 has 13 residues. The CDR3 reads CASSLGWATEAFF. DNA of the CDR3: TGTGCCAGCAGCTTAGGGTGGGCGACTGAAGCTTTCTTT.

There are a few counts of this clone. The rearrangement links TRBV4-2 to TRBJ1-2, with 8 bases matching TRBD1. The CDR3 extends over 16 amino acids. J gave up 0 bases and V 3 bases, and 6 bases lay outside the gene matches. CDR1 is LGHNA and CDR2 is YNFKEQ in the germline V gene. The CDR3 loop reads CASSQGGQASNYGYTF. The DNA for the CDR3 is TGTGCCAGCAGCCAGGGGGGACAGGCTTCTAACTATGGCTACACCTTC.

This clone occurred a few times. This chain joins TRBV7-6 and TRBJ2-7; no clear D. This CDR3 spans 14 amino acids. V lost 2 bases and J lost 0, with 8 bases in between. Germline assignment: CDR1 SGHVS and CDR2 FNYEAQ. CDR3 in DNA: TGTGCCAGCAGCTTAAGTCCGAGCTCCTACGAGCAGTACTTC. Translation gives CASSLSPSSYEQYF.

V is TRBV4-3 and J is TRBJ2-1, with 9 bases matching TRBD1. The junction had 5 bases not matched to a gene; V was cut back by 3 bases and J by 8 bases. Germline lookup yields CDR1 LGHNA and CDR2 YSLEER. The CDR3 is made up of 14 amino acids. Here the CDR3 reads CASSQPDRGDEQFF. CDR3 nucleotide sequence: TGCGCCAGCAGCCAGCCGGACAGGGGCGATGAGCAGTTCTTC.

V usage is TRBV29-1 and J usage is TRBJ2-7; TRBD1 might be the D (6 bases). The germline V gene encodes CDR1 SQVTM and CDR2 ANQGSEA. Trimming took off 3 bases at V and 4 bases at J, with 19 bases between the two ends. This CDR3 comprises 15 residues. The CDR3 DNA is TGCAGCGTTGAGCAGGGACACCTTCGTCCATACGAGCAGTACTTC. Protein product: CSVEQGHLRPYEQYF.

The DNA for the CDR3 is TGTGCCAGCAGTTTGGAGCGGTACTCCTACGAGCAGTACTTC. Translated: CASSLERYSYEQYF. V is TRBV27 and J is TRBJ2-7, with D possibly being TRBD2 (5 bases). The germline V and J ends were trimmed by 3 bases and 0 bases, with 9 bases remaining between them. This CDR3 is 14 amino acids long. The germline V gene encodes CDR1 MNHEY and CDR2 SMNVEV (reference sequence).

In this sample, this clone turned up a few times. The chain uses TRBV19 and TRBJ1-1; weak D call: TRBD1 (5 bases). With 7 bases removed from V and 7 bases from J, the gap between germline ends came to 13 bases. The CDR3 spans 12 residues. Germline V gene sequence: CDR1 LNHDA, CDR2 SQIVND (reference sequence). CDR3 in amino acids: CASKGYTGEAFF. Here the CDR3 DNA reads TGTGCCAGTAAAGGCTACACAGGTGAAGCTTTCTTT.

The chain employs TRBV28 and TRBJ2-5; D possibly corresponds to TRBD1 (7 bases). The assigned J gene may be wrong: the sequence end matches TRBJ2-7 better. The length of the CDR3 is 13 residues. Germline loops: CDR1 MDHEN, CDR2 SYDVKM. The CDR3: CATTGDFPYEQYF. The CDR3 nucleotides read TGTGCCACCACAGGGGACTTCCCCTACGAGCAGTACTTC.

This chain joins TRBV18 and TRBJ2-3; D gene unclear. CDR1 is KGHSH and CDR2 is LQKENI in the germline V gene. The CDR3 is 14 residues long. The V end was cut by 2 bases, the J end by 6 bases, with 12 bases between. CDR3 nucleotide sequence: TGTGCCAGCTCACCAGAAGTAGCCCCCGATACGCAGTATTTT. It codes for CASSPEVAPDTQYF.

The J gene is TRBJ1-6, the V gene TRBV6-5, with unresolved D. CDR1 and CDR2 (germline): MNHEY, SVGAGI. This CDR3 spans 13 amino acids. The germline V and J ends were trimmed by 7 bases and 7 bases, with 11 bases remaining between them. In DNA, the CDR3 is TGTGCCAGCACCGGGGAGGCGAATTCACCCCTCCACTTT. The encoded protein is CASTGEANSPLHF.

This chain connects TRBV11-3 to TRBJ2-7; the match to TRBD1 covers 7 bases. The V gene end was trimmed by 5 bases and the J gene end by 7 bases; junction bases not matched to a gene: 5. The CDR3 extends over 12 amino acids. From germline, CDR1 is SGHNT and CDR2 YENEEA. The CDR3 coding sequence is TGTGCCAGCAGCCTGTCCAGGGGGGAGCAGTACTTC. Translated, it gives CASSLSRGEQYF.

The chain carries TRBV5-1 and TRBJ2-4; D may be TRBD2 (6 bases). This CDR3 has 13 amino acids. Germline-derived CDR1 and CDR2 are SGHRS and YFSETQ. V was pared by 2 bases and J by 9 bases, with 12 bases between. The CDR3 coding sequence is TGCGCCAGCAGCTTAGGAGGGCGAGGCATTCAGTACTTC. Its translation is CASSLGGRGIQYF.